This passage covers 10 T cell receptor beta chains from one sample sequenced in a study of monozygotic twins with cystic fibrosis. Assay: immunoSEQ multiplex PCR; the TCRdb copy retains only in-frame clones and omits some. The table has roughly 26,000 clones, 90% seen once. The sequencing input was blood. These receptors all come from a girl aged 2 to 10 with cystic fibrosis.

This chain joins TRBV27 and TRBJ1-2, with TRBD1 matching 7 bases. After removal of 5 bases from V and 4 bases from J, the junction contained 4 bases not matched to a gene. This CDR3 has 13 residues. In germline, CDR1 is MNHEY, CDR2 SMNVEV (reference sequence). CDR3: CASSPGTVYGYTF. The CDR3 coding sequence is TGTGCCAGCAGTCCCGGGACAGTCTATGGCTACACCTTC.

The chain joins TRBV7-8 to TRBJ1-4; D remains ambiguous. The CDR3 runs 16 residues. Trimming pared 1 base from V and 5 bases from J, leaving 14 bases between. CDR1 is SGHVS, CDR2 FQNEAQ, per germline. The DNA of the CDR3 is TGTGCCAGCAGCTTAGGGACCGGAGGAGTAAATGAAAAACTGTTTTTT. Protein sequence: CASSLGTGGVNEKLFF.

This clone has more than one count but fewer than ten. The rearrangement uses TRBV2 and TRBJ1-6; D unresolved. The CDR3 length is 13 residues. The ends were cut back, 11 bases at V and 8 bases at J, with 16 bases in the middle. Germline V lookup: CDR1 SNHLY, CDR2 FYNNEI. CDR3 nucleotide sequence: TGTGCCGGATGGTTGACTGGGGATTCACCCCTCCACTTT. Translation: CAGWLTGDSPLHF.

The rearrangement joins TRBV5-1 to TRBJ2-7; 7 bases map to TRBD1. The V and J ends lost 4 bases and 5 bases, in that order; junction bases with no gene match: 15. The CDR3 length is 16 residues. Germline CDR1 is SGHRS and CDR2 is YFSETQ. CDR3 DNA sequence: TGCGCCAGCAGCAACACGCTGACAGGGCTGTCCCACGAGCAGTACTTC. Its translation: CASSNTLTGLSHEQYF.

The V gene is TRBV7-8, the J gene TRBJ1-1; D gene ambiguous. The CDR3 has 15 amino acids. Germline V gene sequence: CDR1 SGHVS, CDR2 FQNEAQ. V lost 0 bases to trimming and J lost 2 bases, with 10 bases between them. For the CDR3, the DNA is TGTGCCAGCAGCTTAGCGTGGGGATCTAACACTGAAGCTTTCTTT. Protein product: CASSLAWGSNTEAFF.

This chain connects TRBV19 to TRBJ1-1, with a possible D match to TRBD1 (6 bases). The V gene's germline CDR1 is LNHDA and CDR2 SQIVND (reference sequence). This CDR3 comprises 15 residues. V dropped 10 bases and J dropped 3 bases, with 21 bases sitting between them. CDR3 sequence: CAINPRPGVDTEAFF. The CDR3 DNA sequence: TGTGCCATCAACCCCCGCCCAGGGGTAGACACTGAAGCTTTCTTT.

This chain connects TRBV6-5 to TRBJ2-7, with 9 bases fitting TRBD2. Germline V gives CDR1 MNHEY, CDR2 SVGAGI. J gave up 2 bases and V 0 bases, and 2 bases lay outside the gene matches. This CDR3 comprises 15 residues. The CDR3 DNA reads TGTGCCAGCAGTTACTCGAGCGGGGGGACCTACGAGCAGTACTTC. Encoded protein: CASSYSSGGTYEQYF.

The table lists this clone with a count of one. The V call is TRBV4-1, the J call TRBJ2-7; 8 positions match TRBD2. From germline, CDR1 is MGHRA and CDR2 YSYEKL. CDR3 size: 14 residues. The ends lost 5 bases at V and 1 base at J; junction bases unmatched: 4. The CDR3 here is CASSVGGASYEQYF. In nucleotides, the CDR3 is TGCGCCAGCAGCGTCGGGGGGGCGTCCTACGAGCAGTACTTC.

This clone appeared a single time. The chain recombines TRBV27 with TRBJ1-2, with D possibly TRBD1 on 5 matching bases. V was shortened by 5 bases and J by 5 bases, with 21 bases between the two germline ends. The CDR3 is 16 residues long. Germline-derived CDR1 and CDR2 are MNHEY and SMNVEV (reference sequence). CDR3 amino acids: CASSPNSRGTPYGYTF. The DNA for the CDR3 is TGTGCCAGCAGTCCCAACTCCCGCGGGACTCCTTATGGCTACACCTTC.

This chain uses TRBV7-6 with TRBJ2-1; tentative D call: TRBD2 (7 bases). V was pared by 4 bases and J by 8 bases, with 15 bases between. The CDR3 is 14 residues long. Germline values: CDR1 SGHVS, CDR2 FNYEAQ. CDR3 region: CASSSGWGGHEQFF. DNA for the CDR3: TGTGCCAGCAGCTCCGGGTGGGGGGGCCATGAGCAGTTCTTC.